A single sample is the source of the 19 T cell receptor beta chains below, sequenced in a study of T cell repertoires in cytomegalovirus infection. TCRdb called the reads again in MiXCR, with one record for every CDR3 protein. The data contain roughly 180,000 distinct CDR3 sequences, about a sixth of them singletons. The sample comprised CD8+ T cells from PBMCs. These TCRs come from a human donor in good health (CMV status not recorded). Some clones in this sample may be carry-over from other donors' samples.

This clonotype was found a few times. The rearrangement joins TRBV7-9 to TRBJ1-5; 8 bases agree with TRBD1. This CDR3 has 17 residues. V was pared by 2 bases and J by 4 bases, with 10 bases of the junction left unmatched. CDR1 and CDR2 (germline): SEHNR, FQNEAQ (reference sequence). CDR3 bases: TGTGCCAGCAGCTTATCGGACAGGGTCGCCTCTAATCAGCCCCAGCATTTT. Translation gives CASSLSDRVASNQPQHF. The full variable domain, completed using reference TRBV7-9 and TRBJ1-5, is DTGVSQNPRHKITKRGQNVTFRCDPISEHNRLYWYRQTLGQGPEFLTYFQNEAQLEKSRLLSDRFSAERPKGSFSTLEIQRTEQGDSAMYLCASSLSDRVASNQPQHFGDGTRLSIL.

In this sample, this clonotype turned up a few times. The genes are TRBV7-6 and TRBJ2-5, with D unclear. Deletions cut 4 bases from V and 3 bases from J, with 21 bases between. Per germline, CDR1 SGHVS and CDR2 FNYEAQ. The CDR3 has 17 amino acids. The CDR3 DNA is TGTGCCAGCAGCTCCACCGAGATTAATACTCGAGAAGAGACCCAGTACTTC. Encoded protein: CASSSTEINTREETQYF.

Only a few counts were recorded for this clonotype. This chain links TRBV5-5 with TRBJ1-1, with D maybe TRBD1 (6 bases). V was pared by 1 base and J by 3 bases, with 7 bases between. CDR1 and CDR2 from the germline V gene are SGHKS and YYEKEE (reference sequence). This CDR3 comprises 13 residues. The CDR3: CASSLTGYTEAFF. CDR3 nucleotides: TGTGCCAGCAGCTTGACAGGGTACACTGAAGCTTTCTTT.

This clonotype was found a few times. The chain employs TRBV12-3 or TRBV12-4 and TRBJ1-1; no clear D gene. Trimming shortened V by 3 bases and J by 0 bases, and 8 bases separated the two germline ends. This CDR3 has 14 amino acids. DNA of the CDR3: TGTGCCAGCAGTTTCCGGACCGTGAACACTGAAGCTTTCTTT. Its protein product is CASSFRTVNTEAFF.

This clonotype was detected only a few times. The chain combines TRBV12-3 or TRBV12-4 with TRBJ1-1; 7 positions match TRBD1. The CDR3 consists of 17 residues. V trimming: 2 bases; J trimming: 2 bases; junction bases outside the gene matches: 11. Written as DNA, the CDR3 is TGTGCCAGCAGTTTAATGTGGACGCAGGGGGAAAACACTGAAGCTTTCTTT. This gives the protein CASSLMWTQGENTEAFF.

As regards this clonotype: Since the CDR3 does not end with the conserved phenylalanine or tryptophan, this likely comes from a read error. This chain's CDR3 is CASSVGLAGVMSYNEQFL. CDR3 bases: TGTGCCAGCAGCGTGGGACTAGCGGGGGTTATGTCCTACAATGAGCAGTTCTTG. The rearrangement uses TRBV7-2 and TRBJ2-1, with 14 nucleotides matching TRBD2. This CDR3 region has 18 residues. After removal of 5 bases from V and 1 base from J, the junction contained 7 bases not matched to a gene. Germline CDR1 and CDR2: SGHTA and FQGNSA.

V usage is TRBV28 and J usage is TRBJ2-7; D is unresolved. The CDR3 has 11 amino acids. V was pared by 2 bases and J by 5 bases, with 4 bases between. CDR1 is MDHEN, CDR2 SYDVKM, per germline. CDR3 residues: CASSLAHEQYF. The CDR3 nucleotides read TGTGCCAGCAGTTTAGCCCACGAGCAGTACTTC.

The chain links TRBV25-1 to TRBJ2-7; D may be TRBD2 (5 bases). With 4 bases removed from V and 2 bases from J, the gap between germline ends came to 15 bases. Looked up from germline, CDR1 is MGHDK and CDR2 is SYGVNS. The CDR3 sequence is 15 residues long. CDR3 residues: CASSASTGVTYEQYF. DNA of the CDR3: TGTGCCAGCAGTGCCTCCACCGGGGTTACCTACGAGCAGTACTTC.

The chain couples TRBV12-3 or TRBV12-4 to TRBJ2-2, with D tentatively TRBD1 (5 bases). Trimming took off 7 bases at V and 7 bases at J, with 19 bases between the two ends. CDR3 size: 15 residues. The CDR3 spells CASNVGVGARGELFF. The CDR3 DNA follows: TGTGCCAGCAACGTAGGGGTAGGGGCCCGCGGGGAGCTGTTTTTT.

The chain employs TRBV27 and TRBJ2-3; D uncertain. Germline V lookup: CDR1 MNHEY, CDR2 SMNVEV (reference sequence). Trimming cost V 0 bases and J 1 base, with 11 bases left between them. CDR3 length equals 16 residues. In DNA form, the CDR3 reads TGTGCCAGCAGTTTATCTTTGACTGATCGCACAGATACGCAGTATTTT. Protein product: CASSLSLTDRTDTQYF.

This clonotype was counted between two and nine times. The chain links TRBV7-9 to TRBJ1-3; D may be TRBD1 (5 bases). Germline CDR1 reads SEHNR; CDR2 reads FQNEAQ (reference sequence). The CDR3 runs to 17 residues. Trimming took off 5 bases at V and 3 bases at J, with 20 bases between the two ends. The CDR3 sequence is CASSGTRDYRLGNTIYF. The CDR3 DNA reads TGTGCCAGCAGCGGGACTCGGGACTACAGACTTGGAAACACCATATATTTT.

This clonotype came up a few times. The chain combines TRBV6-2 or TRBV6-3 with TRBJ1-4, with D perhaps TRBD1 (6 bases). V lost 6 bases, J lost 0 bases, and 17 bases lay in between. The germline V gene has CDR1 MNHEY and CDR2 SVGEGT. This CDR3 region has 17 residues. In DNA form, the CDR3 reads TGTGCCAGCAGGAAGTCCGGGGGCCCGGCAACTAATGAAAAACTGTTTTTT. Amino acid sequence: CASRKSGGPATNEKLFF.

The chain combines TRBV6-1 with TRBJ2-1, with 7 bases matching TRBD2. This CDR3 is 12 amino acids long. The germline V gene has CDR1 MNHNS and CDR2 SASEGT. The ends lost 6 bases at V and 7 bases at J; junction bases unmatched: 3. In DNA form, the CDR3 reads TGTGCCAGCAGCGCTAGCGGAAATGAGCAGTTCTTC. Its translation is CASSASGNEQFF.

The V and J genes are TRBV7-9 and TRBJ2-5; 8 positions match TRBD2. Germline assignment: CDR1 SEHNR and CDR2 FQNEAQ (reference sequence). Unmatched junction bases numbered 10, after V lost 4 bases and J lost 3 bases. The CDR3 has 16 residues. Here the CDR3 reads CASSSNVDSGEETQYF. DNA for the CDR3: TGTGCCAGCAGCTCAAACGTGGATAGCGGGGAAGAGACCCAGTACTTC.

V is TRBV10-3 and J is TRBJ2-1; no clear D. CDR3 length: 14 amino acids. Trimming stripped 3 bases from V and 0 bases from J, with 6 bases between. CDR1 ENHRY and CDR2 SYGVKD come from the germline V gene. The CDR3 loop reads CAISDPSSYNEQFF. The CDR3 coding sequence is TGTGCCATCAGTGACCCCAGCTCCTACAATGAGCAGTTCTTC.

This clonotype was seen a handful of times. The rearrangement uses TRBV2 and TRBJ2-7; D possibly uses TRBD1 or TRBD2 (5 bases each). The germline V gene encodes CDR1 SNHLY and CDR2 FYNNEI. The CDR3 consists of 12 residues. V gave up 6 bases and J gave up 3 bases, with 9 bases separating them. CDR3 in amino acids: CASRGPFYEQYF. In DNA form, the CDR3 reads TGTGCCAGCAGGGGACCTTTCTACGAGCAGTACTTC.

This clonotype was found many times. The CDR3 is CASSQANRGEQYF. The DNA of the CDR3 is TGTGCCAGCAGCCAAGCCAATAGGGGCGAGCAGTACTTC. The chain has TRBV14 and TRBJ2-7; maybe TRBD1 (5 bases). The CDR3 totals 13 residues. Germline loops: CDR1 SGHDN, CDR2 FVKESK. The V gene lost 1 base and the J gene lost 6 bases, with 10 bases spanning the gap.

J is TRBJ2-7 and V is TRBV29-1; D might be TRBD1 or TRBD2, each matching 5 bases. The CDR3 runs to 15 residues. V dropped 7 bases and J dropped 2 bases, with 21 bases sitting between them. The V gene's germline CDR1 is SQVTM and CDR2 ANQGSEA. The CDR3 DNA reads as TGCAGCGCGGGACCCCACCCCGGGCAAACCTACGAGCAGTACTTC. It translates to CSAGPHPGQTYEQYF.

The rearrangement joins TRBV12-3 or TRBV12-4 to TRBJ1-5, with D maybe TRBD1 (6 bases). The CDR3 sequence is 16 residues long. V lost 5 bases to trimming and J lost 6 bases, with 20 bases between them. The CDR3 region is CASSLQVDRLGQPQHF. The CDR3 DNA reads TGTGCCAGCAGTCTCCAAGTTGACAGGCTCGGTCAGCCCCAGCATTTT.